Listed here are 18 T cell receptor beta chains from one sample, sequenced in a study of blood T cells in healthy people across ages. Through a sample-barcoded 5' primer and a J-beta primer mix, a second PCR was run for about 6 to 11 cycles. TCRdb re-called the 5' RACE reads with MiXCR, one entry per CDR3 protein. The sample has approximately 800,000 distinct CDR3 sequences, approximately 65% seen once. The specimen was blood. These receptors were collected from a young man in good health.

This clonotype has a single count. The chain combines TRBV6-5 with TRBJ1-2; D is uncertain. The germline V gene encodes CDR1 MNHEY and CDR2 SVGAGI. Trimming left V 0 bases short and J 5 bases short, with 19 bases between. This CDR3 comprises 17 residues. The CDR3 sequence: CASSYSTAHSTGYGYTF. CDR3 nucleotide sequence: TGTGCCAGCAGTTACTCGACGGCACACTCGACGGGGTATGGCTACACCTTC.

The rearrangement links TRBV7-2 to TRBJ2-7, with D tentatively TRBD1 (6 bases). The germline CDR1 and CDR2 sequences are SGHTA and FQGNSA. CDR3 length: 14 residues. V gave up 5 bases and J gave up 1 base, with 12 bases separating them. DNA of the CDR3: TGTGCCAGCAGCGCCGCAGGGGCATCCTACGAGCAGTACTTC. Residues: CASSAAGASYEQYF.

Only a few counts were recorded for this clonotype. The chain couples TRBV5-6 to TRBJ2-7; no clear D gene. Trimming removed 2 bases at V and 4 bases at J, with 4 bases between. The CDR3 contains 11 residues. Germline CDR1 reads SGHDT; CDR2 reads YYEEEE. In nucleotides, the CDR3 is TGTGCCAGCAGCTTTAAGTACGAGCAGTACTTC. Its protein is CASSFKYEQYF.

V usage is TRBV12-3 or TRBV12-4 and J usage is TRBJ1-1, with D uncertain. The CDR3 spans 14 residues. V shed 3 bases and J shed 1 base, with 9 bases lying between them. CDR3 in amino acids: CASSFDRRNTEAFF. DNA of the CDR3: TGTGCCAGCAGTTTCGACCGAAGGAACACTGAAGCTTTCTTT.

This rearrangement joins TRBV6-5 to TRBJ2-1; D is perhaps TRBD2 (6 bases). Germline CDR1 MNHEY, CDR2 SVGAGI. The CDR3 covers 16 residues. Trimming shortened V by 0 bases and J by 7 bases, and 16 bases separated the two germline ends. CDR3 residues: CASSYSVGGARNEQFF. CDR3 sequence (DNA): TGTGCCAGCAGTTACTCGGTTGGCGGGGCACGTAATGAGCAGTTCTTC.

The V call is TRBV4-2, the J call TRBJ2-1; possible D gene TRBD2, 6 bases. V lost 2 bases, J lost 5 bases, and 16 bases lay in between. This CDR3 has 16 amino acids. From germline, CDR1 is LGHNA and CDR2 YNFKEQ. CDR3 sequence reads: CASSQNQLAPNNEQFF. In DNA, the CDR3 is TGTGCCAGCAGCCAAAATCAGCTAGCGCCCAACAATGAGCAGTTCTTC.

The gene calls are TRBV4-3 and TRBJ2-7, with D maybe TRBD1 (5 bases). The CDR3 is 13 amino acids. The V end lost 3 bases, the J end lost 3 bases, and 9 bases lay between the germline ends. Germline values: CDR1 LGHNA, CDR2 YSLEER. The CDR3 here is CASSQTVDYEQYF. In DNA, the CDR3 is TGCGCCAGCAGCCAGACAGTGGACTACGAGCAGTACTTC.

This rearrangement joins TRBV10-3 to TRBJ1-1; 10 bases map to TRBD1. The CDR3 is 13 amino acids. V shed 8 bases and J 8 bases; nucleotides not matched to a gene: 8. From germline, CDR1 is ENHRY and CDR2 SYGVKD. Written as DNA, the CDR3 is TGTGCCATCGCGGACAAGACAGGGGGCGAAGCTTTCTTT. Its protein is CAIADKTGGEAFF.

The chain is built from TRBV7-2 and TRBJ2-1; TRBD1 might be the D (6 bases). The CDR3 runs 14 residues. Germline values: CDR1 SGHTA, CDR2 FQGNSA. The V and J ends lost 5 bases and 6 bases respectively, with 14 bases between them. The CDR3 reads CASSHPSDSNEQFF. The CDR3 DNA follows: TGTGCCAGCAGCCACCCCTCGGACAGCAATGAGCAGTTCTTC.

V usage is TRBV9 and J usage is TRBJ2-3; TRBD1 agrees at 10 bases. The CDR3 consists of 13 residues. Looked up from germline, CDR1 is SGDLS and CDR2 is YYNGEE. V lost 3 bases and J lost 6; bases outside the gene matches: 1. The CDR3 region is CASSGGQGDTQYF. The CDR3 DNA reads as TGTGCCAGCAGCGGGGGACAGGGGGATACGCAGTATTTT.

The rearrangement joins TRBV7-2 to TRBJ2-1; TRBD1 matches 9 bases. The V and J ends lost 5 bases and 7 bases, in that order; junction bases with no gene match: 9. CDR3 size: 15 residues. Germline loops: CDR1 SGHTA, CDR2 FQGNSA. CDR3 sequence: CASSRHRTGANEQFF. DNA of the CDR3: TGTGCCAGCAGCCGCCACCGGACAGGGGCGAATGAGCAGTTCTTC.

CDR3 amino acids: CASSLDVFTPYEQYF. CDR3 coding DNA: TGTGCCAGCAGCTTAGACGTTTTTACACCCTACGAGCAGTACTTC. The genes are TRBV7-2 and TRBJ2-5; D is undetermined. The tail of the sequence fits TRBJ2-7 better, so the J call may be wrong. Germline V gene sequence: CDR1 SGHTA, CDR2 FQGNSA. This CDR3 spans 15 amino acids.

The J gene is TRBJ2-1, the V gene TRBV12-3 or TRBV12-4; 8 bases align to TRBD1. V lost 5 bases, J lost 2 bases, and 5 bases stayed unmatched. This CDR3 has 15 residues. The CDR3 bases are TGTGCCAGCAGTATGACAGGGGCGACCTACAATGAGCAGTTCTTC. Translated: CASSMTGATYNEQFF.

The chain couples TRBV20-1 to TRBJ1-1, with 8 positions matching TRBD1. The CDR3 covers 14 residues. Losses at the gene ends were 5 bases for V and 1 base for J; bases not matched to a gene: 6. Germline lookup yields CDR1 DFQATT and CDR2 SNEGSKA (reference sequence). The CDR3 sequence: CSADRGLRNTEAFF. Written as DNA, the CDR3 is TGCAGTGCTGACAGGGGACTCCGGAACACTGAAGCTTTCTTT.

The chain combines TRBV28 with TRBJ2-5; a weak D match, TRBD2 (6 bases). This CDR3 is 12 amino acids long. The germline gives CDR1 MDHEN, CDR2 SYDVKM. V shed 6 bases and J shed 7 bases, with 12 bases lying between them. This chain's CDR3 is CASRGGGWTQYF. In DNA form, the CDR3 reads TGTGCCAGCAGGGGGGGAGGCTGGACCCAGTACTTC.

The chain employs TRBV6-5 and TRBJ2-6; D remains unclear. This CDR3 region has 16 residues. The V end was cut by 7 bases, the J end by 0 bases, with 13 bases between. Germline lookup yields CDR1 MNHEY and CDR2 SVGAGI. CDR3 residues: CASTYSGNSGANVLTF. The CDR3 nucleotides are TGTGCCAGCACCTACAGTGGGAACTCTGGGGCCAACGTCCTGACTTTC.

The chain carries TRBV5-1 and TRBJ2-5; D remains ambiguous. Gene TRBJ2-7 matches the end of the DNA better, so the J call may be wrong. The CDR3 totals 16 residues. The germline V gene has CDR1 SGHRS and CDR2 YFSETQ. CDR3 loop: CASSLSAGSSSYEQYF. CDR3 nucleotides: TGCGCCAGCAGCTTGAGCGCAGGCTCGAGCTCCTACGAGCAGTACTTC.

The CDR3 sequence: CAISESHGQITEAFF. CDR3 nucleotides: TGTGCCATCAGTGAGTCTCATGGACAGATCACTGAAGCTTTCTTT. The chain employs TRBV10-3 and TRBJ1-1, with a possible D match to TRBD1 (6 bases). The ends were cut back, 0 bases at V and 4 bases at J, with 12 bases in the middle. CDR1 and CDR2 from the germline V gene are ENHRY and SYGVKD. The CDR3 has 15 residues.